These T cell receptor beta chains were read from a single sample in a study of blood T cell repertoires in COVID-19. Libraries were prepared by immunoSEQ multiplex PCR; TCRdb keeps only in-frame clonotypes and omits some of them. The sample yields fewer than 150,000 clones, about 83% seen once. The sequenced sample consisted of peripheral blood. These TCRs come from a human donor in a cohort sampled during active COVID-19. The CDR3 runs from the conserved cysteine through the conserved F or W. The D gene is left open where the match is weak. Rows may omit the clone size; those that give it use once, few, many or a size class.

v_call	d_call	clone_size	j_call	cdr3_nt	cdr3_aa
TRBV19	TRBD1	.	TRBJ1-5	TGTGCCAGTAGTACGACAGGGAACAATCAGCCCCAGCATTTT	CASSTTGNNQPQHF
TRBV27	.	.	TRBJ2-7	TGTGCCACCACTAGCCGGGACGTCCCCTACGAGCAGTACTTC	CATTSRDVPYEQYF
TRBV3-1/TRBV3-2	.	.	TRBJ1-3	TGTGCCAGCAGCCAAGATCAGGCGGGAAACACCATATATTTT	CASSQDQAGNTIYF
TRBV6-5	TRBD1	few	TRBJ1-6	TGTGCCAGCAGTTACTCGGGGACAGGGGACAATTCACCCCTCCACTTT	CASSYSGTGDNSPLHF
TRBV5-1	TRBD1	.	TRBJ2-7	TGCGCCAGCAGCTTGGGACAGGGAACCCACGAGCAGTACTTC	CASSLGQGTHEQYF
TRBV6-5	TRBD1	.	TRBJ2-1	TGTGCCAGCAGCCGGGACAGGGGAACTGAGCAGTTCTTC	CASSRDRGTEQFF
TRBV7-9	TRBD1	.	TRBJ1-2	TGTGCCAGCAGCACCTGGGACAGGGCGGGCGGCTACACCTTC	CASSTWDRAGGYTF
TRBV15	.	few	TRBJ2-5	TGTGCCACCAGCAGAGATCCCGGGGTTGGGACCCAGTACTTC	CATSRDPGVGTQYF
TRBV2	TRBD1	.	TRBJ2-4	TGTGCCAGCAGTGAGGGACAGGGCTTTCCTTACTTC	CASSEGQGFPYF
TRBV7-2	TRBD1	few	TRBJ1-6	TGTGCCAGCAGCTCCACCGGGGGGACAGGGTGGCCGCCCCTCCACTTT	CASSSTGGTGWPPLHF
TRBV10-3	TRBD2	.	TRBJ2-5	TGTGCCATCAGTGAAGCCGCGGCGGGGGGAAGGGAGACCCAGTACTTC	CAISEAAAGGRETQYF
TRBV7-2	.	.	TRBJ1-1	TGTGCCAGCAGCGTAAGAGGCCCAACAGGGAGTATGGCTTTCTTT	CASSVRGPTGSMAFF
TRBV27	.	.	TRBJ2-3	TGTGCCAGCAGTTTGGCTAGCGACACAGATACGCAGTATTTT	CASSLASDTDTQYF
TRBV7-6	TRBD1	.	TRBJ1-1	TGTGCCAGCAGCTTAGCCGGGGGACAGACGAACACTGAAGCTTTCTTT	CASSLAGGQTNTEAFF
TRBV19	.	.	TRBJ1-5	TGTGCCAGTAAGGGAGGGGGCAATCAGCCCCAGCATTTT	CASKGGGNQPQHF
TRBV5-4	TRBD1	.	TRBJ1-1	TGTGCCAGCAGCCCCGGGACAGGGGGCGGAAACACTGAAGCTTTCTTT	CASSPGTGGGNTEAFF
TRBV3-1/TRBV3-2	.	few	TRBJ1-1	TGTGCCAGCCAGAATGCGGTGAACACTGAAGCTTTCTTT	CASQNAVNTEAFF
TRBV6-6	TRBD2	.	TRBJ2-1	TGTGCCAGCAGTTACTCGTCGGGACTAAACAATGAGCAGTTCTTC	CASSYSSGLNNEQFF
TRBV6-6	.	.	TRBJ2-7	TGTGCCAGCAGCCCTAATACCTACGAGCAGTACTTC	CASSPNTYEQYF
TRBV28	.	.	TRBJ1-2	TGTGCCAGCAGTACCTCTGGAGGTACAATGGGTGGCTACACCTTC	CASSTSGGTMGGYTF
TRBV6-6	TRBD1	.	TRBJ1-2	TGTGCCAGCGGACCGGGGACAGCCTATGGCTACACCTTC	CASGPGTAYGYTF
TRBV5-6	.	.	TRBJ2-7	TGTGCCAGCAGGACTCCTGGAGGGGGCAGGGACGAGCAGTACTTC	CASRTPGGGRDEQYF
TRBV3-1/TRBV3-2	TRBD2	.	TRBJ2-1	TGTGCCAGCAGCGGTGTTCCTAGCGGGGACCCGAGCTCCTACAATGAGCAGTTCTTC	CASSGVPSGDPSSYNEQFF
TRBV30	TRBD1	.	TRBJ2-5	TGTGCCTGGAGTAGCCCGGGACAGGGCCTGAGGGCCCAGTACTTC	CAWSSPGQGLRAQYF
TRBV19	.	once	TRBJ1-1	TGTGCCAGTAGTATAGATCCCCCCACGAGGGTTCGGTCTCCGAGGATGAACACTGAAGCTTTCTTT	CASSIDPPTRVRSPRMNTEAFF
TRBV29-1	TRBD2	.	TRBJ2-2	TGCAGCGTCGCAACTAGCGGGGGCGTATTTAACACCGGGGAGCTGTTTTTT	CSVATSGGVFNTGELFF
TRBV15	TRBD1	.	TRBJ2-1	TGTGCCACCAGCAGAACCGTAAGGGACAGGGGGGCAAATGAGCAGTTCTTC	CATSRTVRDRGANEQFF
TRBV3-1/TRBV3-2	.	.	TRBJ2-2	TGTGCCAGCAGCCAGGAACCCGGGGGACCCTGGGAGCTGTTTTTT	CASSQEPGGPWELFF
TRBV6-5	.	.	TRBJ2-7	TGTGCCAGCATCCGTCAGGGGTTTTCCTACGAGCAGTACTTC	CASIRQGFSYEQYF
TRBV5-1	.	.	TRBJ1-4	TGCGCCAGCAGCTTACAGGCAACTAATGAAAAACTGTTTTTT	CASSLQATNEKLFF
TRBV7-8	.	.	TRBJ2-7	TGTGCCAGTCATCGGGGGGCTTCCTACGAGCAGTACTTC	CASHRGASYEQYF
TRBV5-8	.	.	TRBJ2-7	TGTGCCAGCAGCTTGGGCTCCGGGTCCCCCTACGAGCAGTACTTC	CASSLGSGSPYEQYF
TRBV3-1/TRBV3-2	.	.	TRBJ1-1	TGTGCCAGCAGCCAAATCCCGGGGGTTGAAGCTTTCTTT	CASSQIPGVEAFF
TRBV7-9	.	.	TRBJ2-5	TGTGCCAGCAGCCCCTGGGGTCTCGGGGAAGAGACCCAGTACTTC	CASSPWGLGEETQYF
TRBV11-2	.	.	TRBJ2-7	TGTGCCAGCAGCTTCGGGACTTCCCCTTACTTC	CASSFGTSPYF
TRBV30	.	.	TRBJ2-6	TGTGCCTGGAAAATTGCCGTAGCGCGGCCCCTCGGGGCCAACGTCCTGACTTTC	CAWKIAVARPLGANVLTF
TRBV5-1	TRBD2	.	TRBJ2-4	TGCGCCAGCAAGGGCGGGGGGGCCCAAAACATTCAGTACTTC	CASKGGGAQNIQYF
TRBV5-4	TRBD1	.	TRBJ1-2	TGTGCCAGCAGCTTGGCGCAGGGGGCTTATGGCTACACCTTC	CASSLAQGAYGYTF
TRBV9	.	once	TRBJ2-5	TGTGCCAGCAGCGTGGGGGAGGAGGGTCTTCAAGAGACCCAGTACTTC	CASSVGEEGLQETQYF
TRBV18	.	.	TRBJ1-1	TGTGCCAGCTCACCCCAAAGGCAGGGAGGTATGAACACTGAAGCTTTCTTT	CASSPQRQGGMNTEAFF